This T cell receptor (beta chain) came from a study of siplizumab effects on memory and regulatory T cells. Study outcomes and limitations: Most proliferating CD4+ or CD8+ clones, roughly 75-96%, had no naive or memory assignment. Proof of suppressive function in proliferating Tregs from siplizumab cultures was not established.

Libraries were prepared by immunoSEQ multiplex PCR; TCRdb keeps only in-frame clonotypes and omits some of them. Here the sample spans tens of thousands of clones, approximately 88% being singletons. This clone was found a few times. Its cognate antigen is unknown. Germline CDR1 and CDR2: SGHKS and YYEKEE (reference sequence). The CDR3 is 14 amino acids. V lost 0 bases to trimming and J lost 4 bases; unmatched junction nucleotides: 2. Sequences were obtained from naive CD4+ T cells sorted from blood. The chain is built from TRBV5-5 and TRBJ1-2, with TRBD1 matching 8 bases. This sequence was found in a human donor in good health. CDR3 coding DNA: TGTGCCAGCAGCTTGGGACAGGGGAGCTATGGCTACACCTTC. Amino acid sequence: CASSLGQGSYGYTF.